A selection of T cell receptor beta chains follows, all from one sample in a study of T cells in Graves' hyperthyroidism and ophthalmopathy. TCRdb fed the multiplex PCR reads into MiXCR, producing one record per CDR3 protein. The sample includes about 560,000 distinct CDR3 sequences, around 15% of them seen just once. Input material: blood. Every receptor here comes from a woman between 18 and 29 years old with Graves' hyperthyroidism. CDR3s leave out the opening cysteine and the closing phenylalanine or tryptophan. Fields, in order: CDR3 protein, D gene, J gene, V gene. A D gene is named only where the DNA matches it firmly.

CDR3: ASVSGIEQY
D: .
J: TRBJ2-7
V: TRBV2

CDR3: ASSQGQGRGQY
D: .
J: TRBJ2-7
V: TRBV3-1

CDR3: ASSQDVNRPYEQY
D: .
J: TRBJ2-7
V: TRBV7-8

CDR3: ASSEQMAGTQY
D: .
J: TRBJ2-5
V: TRBV25-1

CDR3: ASSLPGGNEQF
D: TRBD2
J: TRBJ2-1
V: TRBV5-1

CDR3: ASSLVPSRDSLEAF
D: TRBD1
J: TRBJ1-1
V: TRBV5-1

CDR3: ASSGLHGSQETQY
D: .
J: TRBJ2-5
V: TRBV19

CDR3: ASSQGPQPQH
D: .
J: TRBJ1-5
V: TRBV5-8

CDR3: ASSKPDSTEAF
D: .
J: TRBJ1-1
V: TRBV6-2/TRBV6-3

CDR3: ASQGIGELF
D: .
J: TRBJ2-2
V: TRBV25-1

CDR3: ASRWTGTSYEQC
D: TRBD1
J: TRBJ2-7
V: TRBV27

CDR3: ASSLRTGALTGELF
D: TRBD1
J: TRBJ2-2
V: TRBV5-5

CDR3: ATSETGGYGYT
D: TRBD1
J: TRBJ1-2
V: TRBV24-1

CDR3: ATSRDPREGMQY
D: TRBD2
J: TRBJ2-3
V: TRBV15

CDR3: ASSPPYRGPSDTGELF
D: TRBD1
J: TRBJ2-2
V: TRBV18

CDR3: ASSEADYEQY
D: .
J: TRBJ2-7
V: TRBV2

CDR3: SARDRGVSINNEQF
D: .
J: TRBJ2-1
V: TRBV20-1

CDR3: ASREVVLRYGYT
D: .
J: TRBJ1-2
V: TRBV7-2

CDR3: ASSLGTGYTDTQY
D: TRBD1
J: TRBJ2-3
V: TRBV5-6

CDR3: ASSSLGHEQF
D: .
J: TRBJ2-1
V: TRBV13

CDR3: SARDKPYEQY
D: .
J: TRBJ2-7
V: TRBV20-1

CDR3: ASNDGTGGNTIY
D: TRBD1
J: TRBJ1-3
V: TRBV2

CDR3: SGGPVATNEKLF
D: .
J: TRBJ1-4
V: TRBV29-1

CDR3: ATSDPFSGVSSYNEQF
D: TRBD2
J: TRBJ2-1
V: TRBV24-1

CDR3: SASVAGLYEQY
D: .
J: TRBJ2-7
V: TRBV20-1

CDR3: ATRAQGVNEQF
D: TRBD1
J: TRBJ2-1
V: TRBV24-1

CDR3: ASSLIGASDYEQY
D: .
J: TRBJ2-7
V: TRBV11-2

CDR3: ASSLAKGAGYT
D: TRBD1
J: TRBJ1-2
V: TRBV5-1

CDR3: ASSSGTLGNTIY
D: .
J: TRBJ1-3
V: TRBV5-8

CDR3: ASSVSVDTQY
D: .
J: TRBJ2-3
V: TRBV9

CDR3: ASSSGLAGGSYNEQF
D: TRBD2
J: TRBJ2-1
V: TRBV7-9

CDR3: ASSTQTGRETQY
D: TRBD1
J: TRBJ2-5
V: TRBV5-1

CDR3: ASSFGGQGAPGANVLT
D: TRBD1
J: TRBJ2-6
V: TRBV7-8

CDR3: SATREDGTDTQY
D: TRBD2
J: TRBJ2-3
V: TRBV20-1

CDR3: ASSSGVVSGRASHEQF
D: TRBD2
J: TRBJ2-1
V: TRBV5-1

CDR3: ASSYETGMLEIQY
D: .
J: TRBJ2-5
V: TRBV6-2/TRBV6-3

CDR3: ASSPPFGATEAF
D: .
J: TRBJ1-1
V: TRBV18

CDR3: SVGDGGALGYT
D: .
J: TRBJ1-2
V: TRBV29-1

CDR3: ASSYWTSGGFSYNEQF
D: TRBD2
J: TRBJ2-1
V: TRBV6-2/TRBV6-3

CDR3: ASKTVPDTQY
D: .
J: TRBJ2-3
V: TRBV12-3/TRBV12-4

CDR3: ASSRGTGEQY
D: TRBD1
J: TRBJ2-7
V: TRBV19

CDR3: ASSQFPGLSHEQY
D: .
J: TRBJ2-7
V: TRBV4-2

CDR3: ASSIAGVVETQY
D: TRBD2
J: TRBJ2-5
V: TRBV28

CDR3: ASRIAAETQY
D: .
J: TRBJ2-5
V: TRBV12-3/TRBV12-4